Below are 9 T cell receptor beta chains sequenced from a single sample in a study of OX40 agonist ivuxolimab in advanced cancers. Profiling relied on immunoSEQ multiplex PCR, and the TCRdb table lists in-frame clones only, not all of them. Of 40,000 to 60,000 clones listed, roughly 89% are singletons. Sequencing used CD4+ or CD8+ T cells sorted from blood, obtained in a trial of the OX40 agonist ivuxolimab. The receptor set was obtained from an adult with an advanced solid tumor such as melanoma, head and neck, liver or kidney cancer.

This chain connects TRBV28 to TRBJ2-1, with TRBD2 matching 8 bases. The CDR3 is made up of 15 amino acids. Germline V gene sequence: CDR1 MDHEN, CDR2 SYDVKM. Trimming at V came to 6 bases and at J to 4 bases, leaving 8 bases not matched to a gene. CDR3 region: CASSKAGEGYNEQFF. For the CDR3, the DNA is TGTGCCAGCAGCAAAGCGGGGGAGGGGTACAATGAGCAGTTCTTC.

The V gene is TRBV9, the J gene TRBJ1-2; TRBD1 aligns across 9 bases. J lost 2 bases, V lost 3 bases, and 8 bases had no gene match. Germline CDR1 SGDLS, CDR2 YYNGEE. This CDR3 has 16 amino acids. The CDR3, as DNA: TGTGCCAGCAGCGACGACAGGGGGGATTTGAACTATGGCTACACCTTC. It is translated as CASSDDRGDLNYGYTF.

The V gene is TRBV7-3, the J gene TRBJ2-3, with D unresolved. Germline CDR1 reads SGHTA; CDR2 reads FQGTGA. V was shortened by 2 bases and J by 5 bases, with 2 bases between the two germline ends. The CDR3 consists of 11 residues. In DNA, the CDR3 is TGTGCCAGCAGCTTAGAAGATACGCAGTATTTT. Its protein is CASSLEDTQYF.

This clone was recorded many times. At one end the junction does not follow the germline gene, possibly because of a read error. The chain couples TRBV15 to TRBJ2-7; 8 bases align to TRBD1. Germline lookup yields CDR1 LNHNV and CDR2 YYDKDF (reference sequence). The CDR3 length is 15 residues. CDR3 amino acids: CATSGDRGNSYEQYF. For the CDR3, the DNA is TGTGCCACCAGCGGAGACAGGGGAAACTCCTACGAGCAGTACTTC.

The chain joins TRBV28 to TRBJ2-7; TRBD1 might be the D (6 bases). CDR3 length: 15 residues. Germline CDR1 and CDR2: MDHEN and SYDVKM. V gave up 2 bases and J gave up 5 bases, with 16 bases separating them. The CDR3 coding sequence is TGTGCCAGCAGTTTAGGAGCAGGGGTTGGCGACGAGCAGTACTTC. Translation gives CASSLGAGVGDEQYF.

The rearrangement links TRBV27 to TRBJ1-3; tentatively, D is TRBD1 (6 bases). In germline, CDR1 is MNHEY, CDR2 SMNVEV (reference sequence). Trimming pared 5 bases from V and 0 bases from J, leaving 11 bases between. This CDR3 spans 15 amino acids. In DNA, the CDR3 is TGTGCCAGCAGTCCCGGACAGAGCTCTGGAAACACCATATATTTT. It specifies CASSPGQSSGNTIYF.

This clone was seen a single time. The chain links TRBV19 to TRBJ2-1; 8 nucleotides line up with TRBD2. Trimming cost V 1 base and J 7 bases; bases outside gene matches: 12. CDR3 length: 17 amino acids. CDR1 and CDR2 (germline): LNHDA, SQIVND (reference sequence). The CDR3 loop is CASSIAGGPFLENEQFF. For the CDR3, the DNA is TGTGCCAGTAGTATAGCGGGGGGGCCCTTTTTGGAGAATGAGCAGTTCTTC.

This clone was detected once. V is TRBV7-9 and J is TRBJ2-5; no clear D. Germline loops: CDR1 SEHNR, CDR2 FQNEAQ (reference sequence). The germline V and J ends were trimmed by 4 bases and 2 bases, with 11 bases remaining between them. The CDR3 extends over 14 amino acids. The CDR3 loop is CASSSESAQETQYF. In DNA, the CDR3 is TGTGCCAGCAGCTCGGAGTCGGCTCAAGAGACCCAGTACTTC.

This chain connects TRBV29-1 to TRBJ1-5, with D possibly being TRBD1 (5 bases). This CDR3 contains 13 residues. Germline values: CDR1 SQVTM, CDR2 ANQGSEA. V gave up 4 bases and J gave up 2 bases, with 9 bases separating them. The CDR3 region is CSVAGGGNQPQHF. Written as DNA, the CDR3 is TGCAGCGTTGCAGGAGGGGGCAATCAGCCCCAGCATTTT. The variable domain in full, completed from reference TRBV29-1 and TRBJ1-5, reads SAVISQKPSRDICQRGTSLTIQCQVDSQVTMMFWYRQQPGQSLTLIATANQGSEATYESGFVIDKFPISRPNLTFSTLTVSNMSPEDSSIYLCSVAGGGNQPQHFGDGTRLSIL.